Listed below are T cell receptor beta chains from one sample, sequenced in a study of blood T cells in healthy people across ages. TCRdb ran MiXCR on the 5' RACE reads and lists one entry per CDR3 protein. The sample has about 800,000 distinct CDR3 sequences, just under 25% seen once. These data were also filed under a second study, of T cells of mothers and their children.

Sample: blood. All receptors derive from a boy between 5 and 17 years old in good health. Both conserved end residues are part of each CDR3. Each record gives: CDR3 DNA, CDR3 protein, J gene, clone size, V gene, D gene. D genes are given only for firm matches. For some rows the clone size is stated as once, few or many, or as a class when expanded; others skip it.

DNA: TGCAGTGCTTTAGCGGGAATGGAGACCCAGTACTTC
CDR3: CSALAGMETQYF
J: TRBJ2-5
size: -
V: TRBV20-1
D: TRBD2

DNA: TGCAGTGCTAGAGGGGACAGGGACGCTTTCTTT
CDR3: CSARGDRDAFF
J: TRBJ1-1
size: few
V: TRBV20-1
D: TRBD1

DNA: TGCAGCGCCTGGGACTTGGGGTCCAATGAGCAGTTCTTC
CDR3: CSAWDLGSNEQFF
J: TRBJ2-1
size: few
V: TRBV29-1
D: -

DNA: TGTGCCAGCAGTGGAGAGACTAGCGGGCAAGAGACCCAGTACTTC
CDR3: CASSGETSGQETQYF
J: TRBJ2-5
size: few
V: TRBV27
D: TRBD2

DNA: TGTGCCAGCAGTTCATGGACTAGCGGGAGTAGGAATGAGCAGTTCTTC
CDR3: CASSSWTSGSRNEQFF
J: TRBJ2-1
size: -
V: TRBV28
D: TRBD2

DNA: TGTGCCATCAGTGAACCGTGGATGGACAAAAACATTCAGTACTTC
CDR3: CAISEPWMDKNIQYF
J: TRBJ2-4
size: few
V: TRBV10-3
D: -

DNA: TGTGCCACCAGCAGAGTTACGGGGGCCTTGAATAATTCACCCCTCCACTTT
CDR3: CATSRVTGALNNSPLHF
J: TRBJ1-6
size: -
V: TRBV15
D: -

DNA: TGTGCCATCAGTGGAGGGGGGGATACGCAGTATTTT
CDR3: CAISGGGDTQYF
J: TRBJ2-3
size: -
V: TRBV10-3
D: -

DNA: TGTGCCAGCAGCGCCGGGGAGTCTGACTACGAGCAGTACTTC
CDR3: CASSAGESDYEQYF
J: TRBJ2-7
size: -
V: TRBV7-9
D: -

DNA: TGTGCCAGCAGCGTATCTGGTCAATTCTCCTACGAGCAGTACTTC
CDR3: CASSVSGQFSYEQYF
J: TRBJ2-7
size: few
V: TRBV9
D: -

DNA: TGTGCCAGCAACTCGCCGGCTGGCGAGCAGTACTTC
CDR3: CASNSPAGEQYF
J: TRBJ2-7
size: -
V: TRBV7-9
D: -

DNA: TGCAGTGCTTTCGGGACGGACCAAGAGACCCAGTACTTC
CDR3: CSAFGTDQETQYF
J: TRBJ2-5
size: -
V: TRBV20-1
D: -

DNA: TGTGCCAGCTTGAGGACAGGGGACACTGAAGCTTTCTTT
CDR3: CASLRTGDTEAFF
J: TRBJ1-1
size: -
V: TRBV7-9
D: TRBD1

DNA: TGCAGCGTTGAAGGCGTTTCCTATGGCTACACCTTC
CDR3: CSVEGVSYGYTF
J: TRBJ1-2
size: -
V: TRBV29-1
D: -

DNA: TGTGCCAGCAGTTTGCCCACCGGCCAGGTTTACGCAGATACGCAGTATTTT
CDR3: CASSLPTGQVYADTQYF
J: TRBJ2-3
size: once
V: TRBV28
D: -

DNA: TGCAGCGTTGAAGAAGTGGGCAGGAGCTCCTACAATGAGCAGTTCTTC
CDR3: CSVEEVGRSSYNEQFF
J: TRBJ2-1
size: -
V: TRBV29-1
D: -

DNA: TGCGCCAGCAGCCAAAACCGGGGATATGGAAACACCATATATTTT
CDR3: CASSQNRGYGNTIYF
J: TRBJ1-3
size: few
V: TRBV4-3
D: -

DNA: TGTGCCAGCAGCTTATCCGGGGGTTACGATACGCAGTATTTT
CDR3: CASSLSGGYDTQYF
J: TRBJ2-3
size: -
V: TRBV11-2
D: -

DNA: TGTGCCAGCAGTTTATGGGATGAAGCTTTCTTT
CDR3: CASSLWDEAFF
J: TRBJ1-1
size: few
V: TRBV12-3/TRBV12-4
D: -

DNA: TGCAGTGCCCTCCGGGCTAGCGGAATGACCTATACGCAGTATTTT
CDR3: CSALRASGMTYTQYF
J: TRBJ2-3
size: -
V: TRBV20-1
D: TRBD2

DNA: TGTGCCAGCAGTGAGGTCGAGGGGGCAGCCAGGTCCGCTTTCTTT
CDR3: CASSEVEGAARSAFF
J: TRBJ1-1
size: few
V: TRBV25-1
D: TRBD1

DNA: TGTGCCAGCAACAGACTATCCTACAATGAGCAGTTCTTC
CDR3: CASNRLSYNEQFF
J: TRBJ2-1
size: -
V: TRBV7-9
D: -

DNA: TGTGCCAGCAGCTTTGTGTCAGGGGACTCCTACGAGCAGTACTTC
CDR3: CASSFVSGDSYEQYF
J: TRBJ2-7
size: few
V: TRBV7-2
D: -

DNA: TGTGCCAGCAGCGACAGGGGACGGAACTATGGCAACACCTTC
CDR3: CASSDRGRNYGNTF
J: TRBJ1-2
size: few
V: TRBV6-5
D: TRBD1

DNA: TGCAGTGCTAACTCGTACACTGAAGCTTTCTTT
CDR3: CSANSYTEAFF
J: TRBJ1-1
size: -
V: TRBV20-1
D: -

DNA: TGTGCCAGCAGCCCCTTGGGACAGGCGAACACTGAAGCTTTCTTT
CDR3: CASSPLGQANTEAFF
J: TRBJ1-1
size: -
V: TRBV3-1
D: TRBD1

DNA: TGCAGCGTTGTTGGGAGGGGGGTCCAGTTCTTC
CDR3: CSVVGRGVQFF
J: TRBJ2-1
size: few
V: TRBV29-1
D: -

DNA: TGCAGCGTTGAAGCGGTGGTGGCAGATACGCAGTATTTT
CDR3: CSVEAVVADTQYF
J: TRBJ2-3
size: -
V: TRBV29-1
D: -

DNA: TGTGCCAGCAGTTCCACCAGACTAATTTACAATGAGCAGTTCTTC
CDR3: CASSSTRLIYNEQFF
J: TRBJ2-1
size: -
V: TRBV28
D: -

DNA: TGTGCCAGCAGTTACTCTGGTTCCTATGGCTACACCTTC
CDR3: CASSYSGSYGYTF
J: TRBJ1-2
size: -
V: TRBV6-6
D: -

DNA: TGTGCCAGCAGGGAACTCGGGCAGGGGAGTAACGAGCAGTACTTC
CDR3: CASRELGQGSNEQYF
J: TRBJ2-7
size: -
V: TRBV28
D: -

DNA: TGTGCCAGCAGCTTAGGACAGGATCTCTATGGCTACACCTTC
CDR3: CASSLGQDLYGYTF
J: TRBJ1-2
size: -
V: TRBV7-9
D: -

DNA: TGTGCCATCAGTGATACGGGTAGAGCTAACTATGGCTACACCTTC
CDR3: CAISDTGRANYGYTF
J: TRBJ1-2
size: -
V: TRBV10-3
D: -

DNA: TGTGCCACCAGTGGAAAACTGAACACCGGGGAGCTGTTTTTT
CDR3: CATSGKLNTGELFF
J: TRBJ2-2
size: many
V: TRBV24-1
D: -

DNA: TGTGCCAGCAGCGTAGGGACTACCTCCCTGGAGACCCAGTACTTC
CDR3: CASSVGTTSLETQYF
J: TRBJ2-5
size: -
V: TRBV9
D: -

DNA: TGCAGTGCTAGAGACGGCAGGGCATCCTACAATGAGCAGTTCTTC
CDR3: CSARDGRASYNEQFF
J: TRBJ2-1
size: few
V: TRBV20-1
D: -

DNA: TGTGCCAGCATGATAGGGGGCTCTGGGGCCAACGTCCTGACTTTC
CDR3: CASMIGGSGANVLTF
J: TRBJ2-6
size: -
V: TRBV7-2
D: -

DNA: TGTGCCAGCAGCCCCAGGGGGCCGACCCGAGGCTCCTACAATGAGCAGTTCTTC
CDR3: CASSPRGPTRGSYNEQFF
J: TRBJ2-1
size: few
V: TRBV14
D: TRBD1

DNA: TGCGCCAGCAGCTTGAGCGTGGGGACAGTCACCTACGAGCAGTACTTC
CDR3: CASSLSVGTVTYEQYF
J: TRBJ2-7
size: -
V: TRBV5-1
D: TRBD1

DNA: TGCGCCAGCAGCCAAGTGGAGGGGGCCAACTATGGCTACACCTTC
CDR3: CASSQVEGANYGYTF
J: TRBJ1-2
size: few
V: TRBV4-1
D: TRBD1

DNA: TGTGCCAGCAGCTTAACCTCGGCCGAGAATGAAAAACTGTTTTTT
CDR3: CASSLTSAENEKLFF
J: TRBJ1-4
size: few
V: TRBV11-2
D: -

DNA: TGCGCCAGCAGCCCCCGGACAGGGGGCCCCGAGCAGTTCTTC
CDR3: CASSPRTGGPEQFF
J: TRBJ2-1
size: few
V: TRBV5-1
D: TRBD1

DNA: TGTGCCACCAGCAGTGCCGGGACAGGGATTTACAATGAGCAGTTCTTC
CDR3: CATSSAGTGIYNEQFF
J: TRBJ2-1
size: -
V: TRBV15
D: TRBD1

DNA: TGTGCCGTTGGGGGGCAGCCCAGCAATCAGCCCCAGCATTTT
CDR3: CAVGGQPSNQPQHF
J: TRBJ1-5
size: -
V: TRBV7-9
D: -

DNA: TGTGCCACCAGCAGAGATGCCGGATCCCCCGGGGTATTTGAGCAGTTCTTC
CDR3: CATSRDAGSPGVFEQFF
J: TRBJ2-1
size: -
V: TRBV15
D: -

DNA: TGCAGCGTGGAGAAGGGTACCAACTCCTACGAGCAGTACTTC
CDR3: CSVEKGTNSYEQYF
J: TRBJ2-7
size: few
V: TRBV29-1
D: -

DNA: TGCGCCAGCAGCCGACTAGCGAGGGACACAGATACGCAGTATTTT
CDR3: CASSRLARDTDTQYF
J: TRBJ2-3
size: -
V: TRBV4-1
D: TRBD2

DNA: TGTGCCAGCCGAACTAGACAGGGGAACATCGGGGAGCTGTTTTTT
CDR3: CASRTRQGNIGELFF
J: TRBJ2-2
size: -
V: TRBV6-2/TRBV6-3
D: TRBD1

DNA: TGCGCCAGCAGCCAAGATCTCGTGACTAGCGGCCAAGAGACCCAGTACTTC
CDR3: CASSQDLVTSGQETQYF
J: TRBJ2-5
size: few
V: TRBV4-3
D: TRBD2

DNA: TGTGCCAGCAGCCTCGACAGCTACTCCTACAATGAGCAGTTCTTC
CDR3: CASSLDSYSYNEQFF
J: TRBJ2-1
size: -
V: TRBV9
D: -

DNA: TGTGCCAGCAGCCCCCCGGGGGGAGGGCAAGAGACCCAGTACTTC
CDR3: CASSPPGGGQETQYF
J: TRBJ2-5
size: -
V: TRBV28
D: TRBD2

DNA: TGTGCCAGCAGCTTAGGAGGGAATACCTACAATGAGCAGTTCTTC
CDR3: CASSLGGNTYNEQFF
J: TRBJ2-1
size: few
V: TRBV7-2
D: -

DNA: TGCGCCAGCAGCCAAGATCCGCTTTGGTGGGAGCAGTTCTTC
CDR3: CASSQDPLWWEQFF
J: TRBJ2-1
size: few
V: TRBV4-3
D: -